This T cell receptor beta chain is from a study of CD8 T cells in Susac syndrome. This CDR3 has 13 residues. Trimming stripped 5 bases from V and 0 bases from J, with 8 bases between. CDR1 and CDR2 (germline): DFQATT, SNEGSKA (reference sequence). FACS was used to enrich TEMRA cells, whereas the CD8+ and CD4+ T cells were obtained by negative isolation. The RNA, about 0.5 to 1 ug, was put through reverse transcription using random hexamers. TCR beta CDR3 was amplified by immunoSEQ multiplex PCR. This amplification extended across 54 Vbeta and 13 Jbeta segments. Each CDR3 protein is one row after TCRdb ran MiXCR on the immunoSEQ multiplex PCR reads. This table holds some 260,000 distinct CDR3 sequences, about 85% found once.

Specimen: CD8+ T cells from PBMCs. The sequence derives from a human donor with multiple sclerosis. The V gene is TRBV20-1, the J gene TRBJ2-4; tentatively, D is TRBD1 (6 bases). The CDR3 here is CSALDRAKNIQYF. As DNA, the CDR3 is TGCAGTGCTTTGGACAGAGCCAAAAACATTCAGTACTTC.